This T cell receptor (beta chain) was retrieved from a study of identical twins. Findings and caveats of the study: Out-of-frame sharing of TCR alpha in monozygotic twins was underestimated by models. The same donors were not followed; conclusions instead depended on cross-sectional statistical analysis.

Template switching introduced a universal primer site, and the cDNA bore unique molecular identifiers. TCRdb called the 5' RACE reads again in MiXCR, with one record for every CDR3 protein. The sample consists of approximately 500,000 distinct CDR3 sequences, roughly 26% of them appearing once. The sample holds a few counts of this clonotype. Its target is not known. CDR1 and CDR2 from the germline V gene are SGHDN and FVKESK. Trimming pared 2 bases from V and 5 bases from J, leaving 12 bases between. The CDR3 covers 15 residues. A further study also used this sample, focusing on T cells expressing NK-cell markers. According to that study: Topping the CD3+CD56-NKG2C+ fraction as well were these clonotypes, in several donors.

The chain links TRBV14 to TRBJ2-2; D possibly uses TRBD1 or TRBD2 (5 bases each). This TCR came from a young woman in good health. Material: CD4+ T cells sorted from blood. The CDR3 here is CASSQRGAGTGELFF. The CDR3 region has the DNA TGTGCCAGCAGCCAACGAGGGGCGGGTACCGGGGAGCTGTTTTTT.